The sequence of this T cell receptor beta chain was determined in a study of T cell responses to AZD1222 COVID-19 vaccine. Overall study results and limits: Spike-wide coverage was observed for vaccine-associated CD4 TCRs, with dominant responses at 160-218 and 743-854.

TCRdb's table, derived via immunoSEQ multiplex PCR, lists solely in-frame clones and lacks some. The sample has around 80,000 clones, 70% to 90% seen once. The sample holds one count of this clone. Its antigen remains unidentified. Specimen: peripheral blood, collected 28 days after the second AZD1222 dose. The sequence was collected from an adult who received the AZD1222 COVID-19 vaccine.

The CDR3 region has the DNA TGTGCCAGCAGTTCTTTAGCGGGAAGGAACAATGAGCAGTTCTTC. Its translation: CASSSLAGRNNEQFF. This chain joins TRBV6-5 and TRBJ2-1; 8 positions agree with TRBD2. Germline loops: CDR1 MNHEY, CDR2 SVGAGI. The CDR3 has 15 residues. J was trimmed by 5 bases and V by 4 bases; bases with no gene match: 7.